The 11 T cell receptor beta chains presented below share a single source sample, sequenced in a study of response to subunit inactivated influenza vaccine. TCRdb re-called the RT-PCR reads through MiXCR, storing one row per CDR3 protein. The table records 700,000 to 800,000 distinct CDR3 sequences, approximately 17% of them present only once. Specimen: PBMCs from blood, collected more than 4 days after vaccination. Source of these receptors: a man between 45 and 60 years old who received an inactivated influenza vaccine.

This chain uses TRBV2 with TRBJ2-3; no firm D call. This CDR3 comprises 14 residues. The V and J ends lost 5 bases and 5 bases respectively, with 14 bases between them. Germline V CDR1 and CDR2: SNHLY, FYNNEI. In nucleotides, the CDR3 is TGTGCCAGCAGTCAGGTAACTTCGGGAGATACGCAGTATTTT. Translation gives CASSQVTSGDTQYF.

This chain joins TRBV7-2 and TRBJ2-5; TRBD2 agrees at 9 bases. Trimming took 1 base from V and 4 from J; bases not matched to a gene: 10. This CDR3 region has 17 residues. Germline CDR1 SGHTA, CDR2 FQGNSA. The CDR3 region has the DNA TGTGCCAGCAGCTTAGTAGCGGGGGTACCGACGGGAGAGACCCAGTACTTC. Amino acids: CASSLVAGVPTGETQYF.

The rearrangement joins TRBV5-1 to TRBJ2-7; TRBD2 might be the D (5 bases). Germline CDR1 SGHRS, CDR2 YFSETQ. The V end was cut by 0 bases, the J end by 2 bases, with 9 bases between. CDR3 length: 14 residues. CDR3 loop: CASSLGGAAYEQYF. The DNA of the CDR3 is TGCGCCAGCAGCTTGGGGGGAGCGGCCTACGAGCAGTACTTC.

This clonotype has a handful of counts. This chain joins TRBV5-6 and TRBJ2-2; TRBD2 is a possible D gene (5 bases). The CDR3 has 15 residues. CDR1 and CDR2 (germline): SGHDT, YYEEEE. V lost 2 bases to trimming and J lost 0 bases, with 8 bases between them. Here the CDR3 reads CASSLSEANTGELFF. DNA for the CDR3: TGTGCCAGCAGCTTATCGGAGGCGAACACCGGGGAGCTGTTTTTT.

This chain uses TRBV7-9 with TRBJ1-2; D is uncertain. Germline V gene sequence: CDR1 SEHNR, CDR2 FQNEAQ (reference sequence). The CDR3 totals 12 residues. Trimming left V 5 bases short and J 8 bases short, with 12 bases between. For the CDR3, the DNA is TGTGCCAGCAGCCCCGATGGAGGAGGCTACACCTTC. Its protein is CASSPDGGGYTF.

A few counts support this clonotype. The gene calls are TRBV5-1 and TRBJ1-2, with 9 bases fitting TRBD1. The germline gives CDR1 SGHRS, CDR2 YFSETQ. This CDR3 region has 15 residues. J gave up 6 bases and V 4 bases, and 10 bases lay outside the gene matches. CDR3 region: CASSLWTGDPHGYTF. CDR3 in DNA: TGCGCCAGCAGCCTGTGGACAGGGGATCCCCATGGCTACACCTTC.

In this sample, this clonotype turned up a few times. J is TRBJ2-1 and V is TRBV20-1; D is possibly TRBD2 (5 bases). This CDR3 has 15 amino acids. Trimming removed 1 base at V and 2 bases at J, with 12 bases between. The germline CDR1 and CDR2 sequences are DFQATT and SNEGSKA (reference sequence). The CDR3 nucleotides read TGCAGTGCTAGAGGGTGGACTCCCACCTACAATGAGCAGTTCTTC. Translating it yields CSARGWTPTYNEQFF.

The chain uses TRBV24-1 and TRBJ1-2, with D hard to call. The CDR3 extends over 12 amino acids. Trimming shortened V by 2 bases and J by 4 bases, and 4 bases separated the two germline ends. Per germline, CDR1 KGHDR and CDR2 SFDVKD. CDR3 protein: CATSDSSYGYTF. Here the CDR3 DNA reads TGTGCCACCAGTGATTCCAGCTATGGCTACACCTTC.

V is TRBV7-9 and J is TRBJ1-2; D is undetermined. V lost 6 bases and J 3 bases, leaving 11 bases between the germline ends. The CDR3 contains 13 residues. Germline CDR1 is SEHNR and CDR2 is FQNEAQ (reference sequence). CDR3 DNA sequence: TGTGCCAGCAGTCCGAGTCGGGACTATGGCTACACCTTC. It codes for CASSPSRDYGYTF.

The V gene is TRBV6-2 or TRBV6-3, the J gene TRBJ2-3; D may be TRBD1 (5 bases). V dropped 6 bases and J dropped 2 bases, with 12 bases sitting between them. The CDR3 is made up of 14 amino acids. Germline V gives CDR1 MNHEY, CDR2 SVGEGT. The CDR3 bases are TGTGCCAGCAGCCTAGACAGACTCACAGATACGCAGTATTTT. The encoded protein is CASSLDRLTDTQYF.

The rearrangement uses TRBV7-9 and TRBJ2-5; no reliable D call. V lost 10 bases and J lost 0, with 15 bases in between. This CDR3 comprises 14 residues. Germline V CDR1 and CDR2: SEHNR, FQNEAQ (reference sequence). CDR3 protein: CATSVALYQETQYF. For the CDR3, the DNA is TGTGCCACCTCGGTGGCCTTGTACCAAGAGACCCAGTACTTC.